This TCR beta chain was sequenced during a study of T-cell reconstitution after alpha-beta-depleted transplantation in children. V lost 0 bases and J 1 base, leaving 13 bases between the germline ends. The germline V gene encodes CDR1 SGHRS and CDR2 YFSETQ. The CDR3 extends over 16 amino acids. It was with unique molecular identifiers that the TCRbeta library was prepared. TCRdb processed the PCR reads anew with MiXCR; each CDR3 protein has one entry. The sample has a few hundred thousand distinct CDR3 sequences, under 13% seen once. V is TRBV5-1 and J is TRBJ2-5; D not resolved. The origin of this receptor is a human donor who donated a stem cell graft to a child with acute lymphoblastic leukemia. Sequences were derived from PBMCs from the stem cell graft donor, sampled from the stem cell graft. CDR3 DNA sequence: TGCGCCAGCAGCTTGGTGGGCGCCGGCCGCCAAGAGACCCAGTACTTC. Translated, it gives CASSLVGAGRQETQYF. The variable domain in full, completed from reference TRBV5-1 and TRBJ2-5, reads KAGVTQTPRYLIKTRGQQVTLSCSPISGHRSVSWYQQTPGQGLQFLFEYFSETQRNKGNFPGRFSGRQFSNSRSEMNVSTLELGDSALYLCASSLVGAGRQETQYFGPGTRLLVL.